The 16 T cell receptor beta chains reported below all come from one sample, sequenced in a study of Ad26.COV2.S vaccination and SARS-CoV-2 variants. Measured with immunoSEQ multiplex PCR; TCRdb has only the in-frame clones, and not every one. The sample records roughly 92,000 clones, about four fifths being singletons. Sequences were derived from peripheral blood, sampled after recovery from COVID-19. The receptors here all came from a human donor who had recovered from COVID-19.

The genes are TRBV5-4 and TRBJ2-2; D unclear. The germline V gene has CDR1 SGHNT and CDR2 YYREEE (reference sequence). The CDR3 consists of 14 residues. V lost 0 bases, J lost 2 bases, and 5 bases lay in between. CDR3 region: CASSLDSNTGELFF. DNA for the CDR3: TGTGCCAGCAGCTTGGACAGCAACACCGGGGAGCTGTTTTTT.

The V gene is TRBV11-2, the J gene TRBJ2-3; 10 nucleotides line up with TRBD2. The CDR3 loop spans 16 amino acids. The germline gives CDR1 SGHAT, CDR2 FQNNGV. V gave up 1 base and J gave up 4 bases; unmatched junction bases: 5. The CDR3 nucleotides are TGTGCCAGCAGCTTAGCCTCTCTAGCGGGGGCAGATACGCAGTATTTT. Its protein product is CASSLASLAGADTQYF.

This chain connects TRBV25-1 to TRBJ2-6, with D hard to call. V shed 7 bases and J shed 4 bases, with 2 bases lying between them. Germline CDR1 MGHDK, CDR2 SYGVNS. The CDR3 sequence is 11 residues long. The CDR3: CASTGANVLTF. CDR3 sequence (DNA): TGTGCCAGCACCGGGGCCAACGTCCTGACTTTC.

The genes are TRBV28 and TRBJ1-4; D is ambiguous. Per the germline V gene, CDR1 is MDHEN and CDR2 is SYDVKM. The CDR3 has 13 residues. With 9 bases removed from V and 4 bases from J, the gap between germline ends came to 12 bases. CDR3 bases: TGTGCCAGTTCCGAGGTTCTTAATGAAAAACTGTTTTTT. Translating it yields CASSEVLNEKLFF.

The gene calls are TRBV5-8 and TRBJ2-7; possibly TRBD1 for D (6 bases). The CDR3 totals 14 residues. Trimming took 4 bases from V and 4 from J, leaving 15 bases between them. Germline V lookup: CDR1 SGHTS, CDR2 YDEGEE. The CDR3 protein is CASSPRGTEYEQYF. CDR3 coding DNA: TGTGCCAGCAGCCCCAGGGGTACCGAGTACGAGCAGTACTTC.

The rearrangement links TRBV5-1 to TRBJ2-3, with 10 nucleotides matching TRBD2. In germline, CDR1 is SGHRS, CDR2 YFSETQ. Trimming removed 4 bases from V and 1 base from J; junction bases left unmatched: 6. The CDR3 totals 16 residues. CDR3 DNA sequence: TGCGCCAGCAGCCCGAGGACTAGCGGTCGCACAGATACGCAGTATTTT. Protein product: CASSPRTSGRTDTQYF.

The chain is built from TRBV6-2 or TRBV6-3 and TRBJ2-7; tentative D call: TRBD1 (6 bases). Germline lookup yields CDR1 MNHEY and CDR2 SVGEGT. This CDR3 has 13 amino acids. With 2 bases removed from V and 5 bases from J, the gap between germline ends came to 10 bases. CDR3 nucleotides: TGTGCCAGCAGTTACGGTCCAGGGGACGAGCAGTACTTC. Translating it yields CASSYGPGDEQYF.

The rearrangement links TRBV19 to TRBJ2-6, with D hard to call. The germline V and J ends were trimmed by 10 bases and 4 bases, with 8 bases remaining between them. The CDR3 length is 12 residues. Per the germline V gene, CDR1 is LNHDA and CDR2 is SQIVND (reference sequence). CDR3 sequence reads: CATTPGANVLTF. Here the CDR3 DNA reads TGTGCCACCACGCCCGGGGCCAACGTCCTGACTTTC.

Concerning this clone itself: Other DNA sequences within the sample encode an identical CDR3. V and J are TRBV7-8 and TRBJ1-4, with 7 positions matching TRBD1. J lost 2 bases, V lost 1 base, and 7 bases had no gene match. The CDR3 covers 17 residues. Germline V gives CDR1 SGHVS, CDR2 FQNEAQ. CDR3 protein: CASSLGVGDSTNEKLFF. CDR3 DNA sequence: TGTGCCAGCAGCTTAGGGGTGGGGGACAGCACTAATGAAAAACTGTTTTTT.

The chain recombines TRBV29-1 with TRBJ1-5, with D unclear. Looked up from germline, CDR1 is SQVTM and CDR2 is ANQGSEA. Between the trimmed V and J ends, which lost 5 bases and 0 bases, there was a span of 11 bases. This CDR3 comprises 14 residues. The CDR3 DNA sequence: TGCAGCGTTCAGGAGAATAATAGCAATCAGCCCCAGCATTTT. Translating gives CSVQENNSNQPQHF.

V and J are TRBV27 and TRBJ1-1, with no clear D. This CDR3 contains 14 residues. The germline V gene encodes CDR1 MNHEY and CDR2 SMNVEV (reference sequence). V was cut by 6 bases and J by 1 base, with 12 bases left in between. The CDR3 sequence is CASRRPPANTEAFF. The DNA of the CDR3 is TGTGCCAGCAGACGCCCGCCAGCGAACACTGAAGCTTTCTTT.

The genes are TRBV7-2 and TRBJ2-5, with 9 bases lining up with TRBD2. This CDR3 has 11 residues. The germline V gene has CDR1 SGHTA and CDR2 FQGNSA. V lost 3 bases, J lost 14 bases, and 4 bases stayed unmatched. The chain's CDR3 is CASSFGTSNYF. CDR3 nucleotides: TGTGCCAGCAGCTTTGGGACTAGCAATTACTTC. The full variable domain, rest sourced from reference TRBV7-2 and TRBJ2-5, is GAGVSQSPSNKVTEKGKDVELRCDPISGHTALYWYRQSLGQGLEFLIYFQGNSAPDKSGLPSDRFSAERTGGSVSTLTIQRTQQEDSAVYLCASSFGTSNYFGPGTRLLVL.

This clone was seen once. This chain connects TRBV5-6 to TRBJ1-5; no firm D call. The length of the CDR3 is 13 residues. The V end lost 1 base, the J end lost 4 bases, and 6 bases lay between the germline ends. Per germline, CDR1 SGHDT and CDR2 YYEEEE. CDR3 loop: CASSLRQNQPQHF. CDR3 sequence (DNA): TGTGCCAGCAGCTTGAGGCAGAATCAGCCCCAGCATTTT.

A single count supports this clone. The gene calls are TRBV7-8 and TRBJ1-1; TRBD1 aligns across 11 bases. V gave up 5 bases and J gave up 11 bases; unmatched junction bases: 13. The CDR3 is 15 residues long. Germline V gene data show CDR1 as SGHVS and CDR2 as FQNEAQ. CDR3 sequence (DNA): TGTGCCAGCAGCCCCAGGACAGGGGGCTCGTTGAGGGCTTTCTTT. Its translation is CASSPRTGGSLRAFF.

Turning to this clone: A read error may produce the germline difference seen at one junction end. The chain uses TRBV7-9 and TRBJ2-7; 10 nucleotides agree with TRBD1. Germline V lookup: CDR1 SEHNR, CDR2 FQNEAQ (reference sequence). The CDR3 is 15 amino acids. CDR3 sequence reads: CASTLTGTGDYEQYF. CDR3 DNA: TGTGCCAGCACCTTAACCGGGACAGGGGACTACGAGCAGTACTTC.

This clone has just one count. CDR3 region: CASSVTHSEQFF. In DNA form, the CDR3 reads TGTGCCAGCAGCGTGACACACAGTGAGCAGTTCTTC. V gene TRBV9 combines with J gene TRBJ2-1, with D uncertain. CDR1 is SGDLS, CDR2 YYNGEE, per germline. V was cut by 2 bases and J by 9 bases, with 9 bases left in between. There are 12 residues in the CDR3.